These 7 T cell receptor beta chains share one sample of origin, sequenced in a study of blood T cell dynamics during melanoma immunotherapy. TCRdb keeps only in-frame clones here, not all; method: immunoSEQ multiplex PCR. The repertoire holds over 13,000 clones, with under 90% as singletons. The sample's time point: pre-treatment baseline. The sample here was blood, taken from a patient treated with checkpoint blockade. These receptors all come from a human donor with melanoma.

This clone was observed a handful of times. The CDR3 nucleotides are TGTGCCAGCAGCCCCATTCGGGCCCCGGGGGAGACCCAGTACTTC. Its protein product is CASSPIRAPGETQYF. The chain joins TRBV5-6 to TRBJ2-5; maybe TRBD2 (5 bases). The germline V and J ends were trimmed by 4 bases and 5 bases, with 18 bases remaining between them. The CDR3 spans 15 residues. Germline lookup yields CDR1 SGHDT and CDR2 YYEEEE.

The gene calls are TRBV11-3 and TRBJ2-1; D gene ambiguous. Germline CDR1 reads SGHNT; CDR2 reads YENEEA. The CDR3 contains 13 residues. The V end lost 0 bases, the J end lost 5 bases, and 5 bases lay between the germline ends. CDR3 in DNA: TGTGCCAGCAGCTTAGACTTCAACAATGAGCAGTTCTTC. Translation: CASSLDFNNEQFF.

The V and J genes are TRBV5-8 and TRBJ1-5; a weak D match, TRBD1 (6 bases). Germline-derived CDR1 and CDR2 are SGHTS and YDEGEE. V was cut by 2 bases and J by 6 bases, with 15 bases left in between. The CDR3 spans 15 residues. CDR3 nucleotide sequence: TGTGCCAGCAGCTTCACAGGGAAAGGAGGTCAGCCCCAGCATTTT. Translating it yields CASSFTGKGGQPQHF.

DNA of the CDR3: TGTGCCACCAGCAGAGATTTCACTAGAGTCACCGGGGAGCTGTTTTTT. It codes for CATSRDFTRVTGELFF. The genes are TRBV15 and TRBJ2-2; perhaps TRBD2 as D (5 bases). Trimming stripped 0 bases from V and 4 bases from J, with 12 bases between. This CDR3 region has 16 residues. Germline CDR1 reads LNHNV; CDR2 reads YYDKDF (reference sequence).

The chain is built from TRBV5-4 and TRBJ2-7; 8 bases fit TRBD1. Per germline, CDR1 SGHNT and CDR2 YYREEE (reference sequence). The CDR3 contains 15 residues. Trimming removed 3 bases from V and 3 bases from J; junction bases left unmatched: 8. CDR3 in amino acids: CASSSGSTGDYEQYF. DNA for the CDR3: TGTGCCAGCAGCTCGGGGTCGACAGGGGACTACGAGCAGTACTTC.

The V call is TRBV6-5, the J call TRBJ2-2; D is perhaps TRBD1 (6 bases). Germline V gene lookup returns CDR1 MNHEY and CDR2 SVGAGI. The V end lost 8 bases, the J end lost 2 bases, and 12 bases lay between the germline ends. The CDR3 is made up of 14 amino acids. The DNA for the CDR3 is TGTGCCAGCGGGGGCGATCGAAACACCGGGGAGCTGTTTTTT. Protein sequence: CASGGDRNTGELFF.

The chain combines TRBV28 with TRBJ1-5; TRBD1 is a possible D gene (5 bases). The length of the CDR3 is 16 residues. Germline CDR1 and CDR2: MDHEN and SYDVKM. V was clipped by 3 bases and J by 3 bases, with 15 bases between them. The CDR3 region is CASSLRGTVSNQPQHF. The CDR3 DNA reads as TGTGCCAGCAGTTTGCGGGGGACGGTTTCCAATCAGCCCCAGCATTTT.